What follows is one T cell receptor beta chain and its context. Its binding antigen is unknown. The record has no base qualities; no much larger clone is one base away. Taken from cysteine to phenylalanine, the CDR3 has 13 residues. Only CDR3 DNA remains: 39 bases, in frame from the first base. V is pruned by 7 bases and J by 10 bases, leaving 9 bases of the junction without a gene match. From the germline V gene, CDR1 is MRHNA and CDR2 is SNTAGT. The data were obtained in a study of blood T cell repertoires in COVID-19 (dated by TCRdb to the early 2020s). As for the study more broadly: Collaborator samples came from the United States, Italy and Spain and covered acute and convalescent phases of COVID-19. Subjects who had been exposed to COVID-19, were actively infected with it, or had recovered from it provided the deeply sampled blood TCRbeta repertoires that made up the dataset. Nearly every sample came with metadata listing a de-identified subject ID, COVID-19 status, age in years and sex. Where available, HLA class I and class II types were taken from metadata supplied by the sample provider and were not determined by assay-based typing. The material from the prospective study consisted of cDNA or gDNA derived from T cells, B-cell-depleted T cells, or PBMCs. The repertoires were released in a freely available public database meant as a resource for research on the immune response to SARS-CoV-2. The samples were drawn from the first 160 participants of the ongoing ImmuneRACE study and from 1,254 subjects provided by 6 global collaborators.

TCRbeta CDR3 regions were amplified from genomic DNA by means of the immunoSEQ Assay, a bias-controlled multiplex PCR. On the authors' methods: The number of nucleated cells in each sample was estimated by amplification of reference gene primers within the assay. Sequence reads were collapsed and filtered to measure the absolute abundance of every unique TCRbeta CDR3 rearrangement. For each sample, productive Simpson clonality was calculated by taking the square root of Simpson's diversity index across productive rearrangements. TCRdb re-hosts the immuneACCESS table, in-frame sequences only. Its copies lack some clones; in the studies checked, an unresolved V gene accounts for under half of them, and the cause for the rest is not known. V and J calls and clone size are copied from that table; D and trimming were computed from the DNA. This sample has 290,000 or so clones in its table, and roughly 86% of those were observed once. The top ten clones comprise roughly 2.6% of the sample.

General findings and caveats noted by the study authors: The amount of clinical and demographic metadata varied by source and participant and was provided uncurated.

Participants in the prospective study were enrolled through a virtual design, were aged about 18 to 89 years, and lived in 20 to 30 United States geographic areas. In the prospective study, participants were assigned to cohorts based on the clinical history participants reported in a screening survey and a study questionnaire. Recovered participants in ImmuneRACE Cohort 3 were defined by two consecutive negative NP/OP PCR tests, clearance by a healthcare professional, or resolution of symptoms. In the prospective study, mobile phlebotomists collected whole blood, serum and a nasopharyngeal or oropharyngeal swab from each participant. Participants in the prospective study had the option to provide additional blood draws and questionnaires over a roughly two-month period. Prospective study blood samples were shipped either frozen or at room temperature before DNA extraction.

This TCR was sampled from a woman in her late teens or twenties who had recovered from COVID-19. Sequencing was done on a sample of PBMCs or T cells enriched from blood (not recorded which). The V gene is TRBV6-4 and the J gene is TRBJ1-1, with 10 central nucleotides matching TRBD1. The CDR3 has the sequence CASTPGQGSSAFF. The sequenced DNA is TGTGCCAGCACCCCGGGACAGGGGTCCTCAGCTTTCTTT.